This record concerns one T cell receptor beta chain sequence. Its specificity is not known. CDR1 and CDR2 from the germline V gene are SNHLY and FYNNEI. The CDR3 is 12 amino acids. Trimming took 2 bases from V and 3 from J, leaving 5 bases between them. TCRB transcripts that were expressed got sequenced, as all of the isolated RNA had been reverse transcribed. The repertoire was sequenced with immunoSEQ multiplex PCR; TCRdb's copy has only in-frame clones and lacks some. The data show 150,000 to 200,000 clones, with almost 65% seen just once and about 0.081% held by the top ten. A heparinised blood draw that averaged about 100 mL was obtained once from each donor. The data were taken from a study of beta chain features in type 1 diabetes. General study results and limits: For Type 1 diabetes patients, all four CD4+ subsets carried TCRB CDR3s that were moderately but significantly shorter. For cells with high TCR expression, cDNA sequencing could yield over-representation.

This TCR was recovered from a man aged 25-45 years with type 1 diabetes. Source material: naive CD4+ T cells from blood. J is TRBJ2-7 and V is TRBV2; D possibly corresponds to TRBD2 (5 bases). The CDR3 spells CASSESGYEQYF. The CDR3 coding sequence is TGTGCCAGCAGTGAAAGCGGCTACGAGCAGTACTTC. The entire variable domain, with the rest obtained from reference TRBV2 and TRBJ2-7, is as follows: EPEVTQTPSHQVTQMGQEVILRCVPISNHLYFYWYRQILGQKVEFLVSFYNNEISEKSEIFDDQFSVERPDGSNFTLKIRSTKLEDSAMYFCASSESGYEQYFGPGTRLTVT.